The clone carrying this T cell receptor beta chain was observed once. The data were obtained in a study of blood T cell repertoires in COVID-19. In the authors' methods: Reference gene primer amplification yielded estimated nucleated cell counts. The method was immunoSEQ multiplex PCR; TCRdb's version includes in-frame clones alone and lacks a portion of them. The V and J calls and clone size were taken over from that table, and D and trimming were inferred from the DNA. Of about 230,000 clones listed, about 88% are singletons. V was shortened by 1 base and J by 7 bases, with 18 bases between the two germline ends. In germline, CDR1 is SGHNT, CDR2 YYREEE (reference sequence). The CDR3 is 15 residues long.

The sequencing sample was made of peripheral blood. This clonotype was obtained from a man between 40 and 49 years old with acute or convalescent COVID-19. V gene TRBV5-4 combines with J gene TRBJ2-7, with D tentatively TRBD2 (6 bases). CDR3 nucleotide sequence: TGTGCCAGCAGCTTGCCCGGGATCCTTGGGGGGGAGCAGTACTTC. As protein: CASSLPGILGGEQYF.